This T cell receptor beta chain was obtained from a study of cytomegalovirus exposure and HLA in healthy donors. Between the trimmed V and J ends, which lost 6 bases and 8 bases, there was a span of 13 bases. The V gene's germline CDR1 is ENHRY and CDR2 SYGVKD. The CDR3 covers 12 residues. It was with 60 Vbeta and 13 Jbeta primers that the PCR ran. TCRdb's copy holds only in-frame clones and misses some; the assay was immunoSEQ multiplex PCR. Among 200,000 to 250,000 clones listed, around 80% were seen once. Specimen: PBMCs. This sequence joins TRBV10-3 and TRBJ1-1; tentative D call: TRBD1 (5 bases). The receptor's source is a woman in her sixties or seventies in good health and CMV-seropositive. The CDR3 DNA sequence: TGTGCCATCAGCCGCGCGGGGGGGGAAGCTTTCTTT. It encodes CAISRAGGEAFF.